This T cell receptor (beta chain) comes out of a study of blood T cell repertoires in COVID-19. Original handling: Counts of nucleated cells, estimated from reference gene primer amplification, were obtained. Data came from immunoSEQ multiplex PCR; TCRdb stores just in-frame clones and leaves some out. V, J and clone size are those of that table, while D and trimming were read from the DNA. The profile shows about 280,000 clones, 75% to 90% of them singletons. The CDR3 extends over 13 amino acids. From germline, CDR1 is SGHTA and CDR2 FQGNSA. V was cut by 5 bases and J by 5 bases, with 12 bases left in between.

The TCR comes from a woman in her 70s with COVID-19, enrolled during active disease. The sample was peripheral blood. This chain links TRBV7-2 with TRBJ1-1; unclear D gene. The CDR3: CASSPDLQTEAFF. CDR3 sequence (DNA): TGTGCCAGCAGCCCAGATTTGCAGACTGAAGCTTTCTTT.